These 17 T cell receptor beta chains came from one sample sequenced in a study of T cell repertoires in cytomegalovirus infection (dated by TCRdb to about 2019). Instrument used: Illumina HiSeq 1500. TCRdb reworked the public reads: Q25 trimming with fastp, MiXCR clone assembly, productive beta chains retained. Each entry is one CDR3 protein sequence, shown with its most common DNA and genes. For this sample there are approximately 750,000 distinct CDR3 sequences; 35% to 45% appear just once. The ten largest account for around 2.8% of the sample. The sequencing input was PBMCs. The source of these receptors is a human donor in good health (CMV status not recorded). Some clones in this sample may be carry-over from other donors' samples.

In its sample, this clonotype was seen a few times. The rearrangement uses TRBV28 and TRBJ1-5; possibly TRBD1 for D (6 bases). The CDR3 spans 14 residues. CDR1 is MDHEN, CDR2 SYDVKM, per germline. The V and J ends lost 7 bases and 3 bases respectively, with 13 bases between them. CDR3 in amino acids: CASIPGQHNQPQHF. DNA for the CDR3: TGTGCCAGCATCCCCGGACAGCACAATCAGCCCCAGCATTTT.

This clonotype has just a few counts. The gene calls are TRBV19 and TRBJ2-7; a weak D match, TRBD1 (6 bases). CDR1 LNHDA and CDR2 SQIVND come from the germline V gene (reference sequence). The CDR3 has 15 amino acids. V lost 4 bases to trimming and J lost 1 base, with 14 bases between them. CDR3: CASSTLTGGSYEQYF. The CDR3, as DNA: TGTGCCAGTAGTACCCTGACAGGTGGATCCTACGAGCAGTACTTC. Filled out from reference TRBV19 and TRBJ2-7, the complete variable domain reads DGGITQSPKYLFRKEGQNVTLSCEQNLNHDAMYWYRQDPGQGLRLIYYSQIVNDFQKGDIAEGYSVSREKKESFPLTVTSAQKNPTAFYLCASSTLTGGSYEQYFGPGTRLTVT.

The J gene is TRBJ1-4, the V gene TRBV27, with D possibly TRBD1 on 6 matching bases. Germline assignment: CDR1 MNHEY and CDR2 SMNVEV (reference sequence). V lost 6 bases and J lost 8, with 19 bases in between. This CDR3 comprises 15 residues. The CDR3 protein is CASSPIVGGREKLFF. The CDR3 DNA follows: TGTGCCAGCAGCCCCATTGTAGGGGGAAGGGAAAAACTGTTTTTT.

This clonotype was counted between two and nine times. For the CDR3, the DNA is TGTGCCATCAGTGAGTCAGTGCACGAGCAGTACTTC. Protein: CAISESVHEQYF. The gene calls are TRBV10-3 and TRBJ2-7, with D uncertain. Trimming stripped 0 bases from V and 5 bases from J, with 5 bases between. The germline CDR1 and CDR2 sequences are ENHRY and SYGVKD. This CDR3 region has 12 residues.

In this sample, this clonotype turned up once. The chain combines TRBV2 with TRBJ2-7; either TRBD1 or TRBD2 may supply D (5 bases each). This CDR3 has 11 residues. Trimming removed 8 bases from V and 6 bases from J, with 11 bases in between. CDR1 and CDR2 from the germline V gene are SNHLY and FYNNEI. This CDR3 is CASGTPGEQYF. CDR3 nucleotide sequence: TGTGCCAGCGGGACCCCCGGCGAGCAGTACTTC.

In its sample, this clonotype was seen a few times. CDR3 sequence: CASSARGARGYGYTF. In nucleotides, the CDR3 is TGTGCCAGCAGTGCCCGGGGGGCGCGGGGCTATGGCTACACCTTC. The chain links TRBV2 to TRBJ1-2; D may be TRBD1 (6 bases). Germline values: CDR1 SNHLY, CDR2 FYNNEI. Trimming removed 4 bases at V and 4 bases at J, with 16 bases between. The CDR3 runs 15 residues.

The CDR3 reads CASSFSTRRDTQYF. The DNA for the CDR3 is TGTGCCAGCAGTTTCTCGACCCGCAGGGATACGCAGTATTTT. V and J are TRBV28 and TRBJ2-3; D unresolved. Trimming shortened V by 3 bases and J by 6 bases, and 13 bases separated the two germline ends. The CDR3 is 14 residues long. Germline V gene data show CDR1 as MDHEN and CDR2 as SYDVKM. Using reference TRBV28 and TRBJ2-3 for the parts outside the CDR3, the full variable domain is DVKVTQSSRYLVKRTGEKVFLECVQDMDHENMFWYRQDPGLGLRLIYFSYDVKMKEKGDIPEGYSVSREKKERFSLILESASTNQTSMYLCASSFSTRRDTQYFGPGTRLTVL.

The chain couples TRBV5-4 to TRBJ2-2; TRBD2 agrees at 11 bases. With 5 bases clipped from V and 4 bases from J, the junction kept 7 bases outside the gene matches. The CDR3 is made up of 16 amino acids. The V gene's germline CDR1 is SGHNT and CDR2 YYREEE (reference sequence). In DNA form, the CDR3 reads TGTGCCAGCAGTCCTGTCGGGACTAGCGGCACCGGGGAGCTGTTTTTT. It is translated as CASSPVGTSGTGELFF.

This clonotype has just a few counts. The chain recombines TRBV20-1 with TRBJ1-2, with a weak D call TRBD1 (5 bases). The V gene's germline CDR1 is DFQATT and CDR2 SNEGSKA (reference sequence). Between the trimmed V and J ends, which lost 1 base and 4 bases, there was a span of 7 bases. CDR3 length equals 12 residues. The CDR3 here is CSARAGTYGYTF. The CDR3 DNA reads TGCAGTGCTAGAGCAGGGACCTATGGCTACACCTTC.

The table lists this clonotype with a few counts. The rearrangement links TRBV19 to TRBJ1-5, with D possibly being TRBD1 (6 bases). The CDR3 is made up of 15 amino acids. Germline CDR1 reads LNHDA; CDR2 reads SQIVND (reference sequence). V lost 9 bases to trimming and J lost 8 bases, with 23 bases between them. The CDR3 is CASNTGFLGNEPQHF. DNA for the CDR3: TGTGCCAGCAATACAGGGTTCCTGGGAAATGAGCCCCAGCATTTT. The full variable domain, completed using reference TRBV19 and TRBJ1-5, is DGGITQSPKYLFRKEGQNVTLSCEQNLNHDAMYWYRQDPGQGLRLIYYSQIVNDFQKGDIAEGYSVSREKKESFPLTVTSAQKNPTAFYLCASNTGFLGNEPQHFGDGTRLSIL.

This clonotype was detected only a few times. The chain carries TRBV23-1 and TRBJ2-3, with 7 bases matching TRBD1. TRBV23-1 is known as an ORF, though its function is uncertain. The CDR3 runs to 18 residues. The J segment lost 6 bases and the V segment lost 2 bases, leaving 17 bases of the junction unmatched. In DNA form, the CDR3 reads TGCGCCAGCAGTCAACGCCAGGGGGTATCCCATCACGGGGATACGCAGTATTTT. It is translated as CASSQRQGVSHHGDTQYF.

The chain's CDR3 is CASNLASYEQYF. The CDR3 region has the DNA TGTGCCAGCAATTTGGCTTCCTACGAGCAGTACTTC. The chain couples TRBV28 to TRBJ2-7; D ambiguous. Trimming shortened V by 7 bases and J by 1 base, and 8 bases separated the two germline ends. Germline values: CDR1 MDHEN, CDR2 SYDVKM. The CDR3 runs to 12 residues.

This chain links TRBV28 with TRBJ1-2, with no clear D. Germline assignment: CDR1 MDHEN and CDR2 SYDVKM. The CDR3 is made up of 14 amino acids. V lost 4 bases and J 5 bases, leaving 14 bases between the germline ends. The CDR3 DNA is TGTGCCAGCAGTTCCTCCCGCAGAAAATATGGCTACACCTTC. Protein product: CASSSSRRKYGYTF.

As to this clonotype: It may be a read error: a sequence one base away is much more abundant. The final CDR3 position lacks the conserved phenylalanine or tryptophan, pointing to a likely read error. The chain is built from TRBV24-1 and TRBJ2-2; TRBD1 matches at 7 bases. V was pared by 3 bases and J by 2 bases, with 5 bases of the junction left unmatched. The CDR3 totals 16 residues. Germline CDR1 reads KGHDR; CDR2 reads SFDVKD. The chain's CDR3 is CATSDPGTVNTGELFV. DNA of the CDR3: TGTGCCACCAGTGATCCCGGGACAGTTAACACCGGGGAGCTGTTTGTT.

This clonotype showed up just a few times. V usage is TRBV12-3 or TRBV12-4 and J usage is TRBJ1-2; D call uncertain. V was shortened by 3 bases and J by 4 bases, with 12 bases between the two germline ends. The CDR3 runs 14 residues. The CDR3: CASSLRTGFYGYTF. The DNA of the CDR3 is TGTGCCAGCAGTTTGAGGACCGGCTTCTATGGCTACACCTTC.

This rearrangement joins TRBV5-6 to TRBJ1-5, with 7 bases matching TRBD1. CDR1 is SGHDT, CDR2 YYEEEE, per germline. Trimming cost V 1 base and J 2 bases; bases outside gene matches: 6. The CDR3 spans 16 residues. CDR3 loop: CASSLTQGSGNQPQHF. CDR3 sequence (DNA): TGTGCCAGCAGCTTGACACAGGGGAGTGGCAATCAGCCCCAGCATTTT.

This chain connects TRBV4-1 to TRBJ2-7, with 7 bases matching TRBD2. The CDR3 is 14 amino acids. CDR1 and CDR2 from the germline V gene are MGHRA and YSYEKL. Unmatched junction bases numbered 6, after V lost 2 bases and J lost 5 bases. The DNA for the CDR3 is TGCGCCAGCAGCCAACTCCGGGGGGACCACGAGCAGTACTTC. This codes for CASSQLRGDHEQYF.